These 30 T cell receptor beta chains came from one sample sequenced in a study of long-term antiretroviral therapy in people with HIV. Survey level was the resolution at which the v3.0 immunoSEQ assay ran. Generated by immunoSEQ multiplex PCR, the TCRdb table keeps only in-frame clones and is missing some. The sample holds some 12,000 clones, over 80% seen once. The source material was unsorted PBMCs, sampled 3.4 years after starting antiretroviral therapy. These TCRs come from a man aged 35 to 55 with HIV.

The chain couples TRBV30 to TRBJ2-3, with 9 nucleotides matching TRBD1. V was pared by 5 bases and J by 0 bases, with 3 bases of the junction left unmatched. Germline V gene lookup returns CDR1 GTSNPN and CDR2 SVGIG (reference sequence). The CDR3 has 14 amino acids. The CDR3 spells CAWDRGFSTDTQYF. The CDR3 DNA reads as TGTGCCTGGGACAGGGGGTTCAGCACAGATACGCAGTATTTT.

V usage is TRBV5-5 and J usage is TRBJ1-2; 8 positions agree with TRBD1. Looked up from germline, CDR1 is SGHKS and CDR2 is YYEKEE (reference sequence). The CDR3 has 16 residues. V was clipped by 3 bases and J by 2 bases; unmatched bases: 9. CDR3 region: CASSSPQQGGNYGYTF. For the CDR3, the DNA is TGTGCCAGCAGCTCGCCCCAACAGGGGGGGAACTATGGCTACACCTTC.

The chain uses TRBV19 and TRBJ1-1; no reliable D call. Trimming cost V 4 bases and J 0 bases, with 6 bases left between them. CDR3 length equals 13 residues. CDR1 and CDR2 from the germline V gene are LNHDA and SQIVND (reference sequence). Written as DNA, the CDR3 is TGTGCCAGTAGTAGTGGGTTGAACACTGAAGCTTTCTTT. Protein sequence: CASSSGLNTEAFF.

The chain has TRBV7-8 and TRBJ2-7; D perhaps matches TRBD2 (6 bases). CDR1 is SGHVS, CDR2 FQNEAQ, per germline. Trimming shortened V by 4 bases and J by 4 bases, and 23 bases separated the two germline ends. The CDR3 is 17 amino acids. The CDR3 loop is CASSWSGVVGTAYEQYF. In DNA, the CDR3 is TGTGCCAGCAGCTGGTCCGGGGTGGTCGGGACTGCATACGAGCAGTACTTC.

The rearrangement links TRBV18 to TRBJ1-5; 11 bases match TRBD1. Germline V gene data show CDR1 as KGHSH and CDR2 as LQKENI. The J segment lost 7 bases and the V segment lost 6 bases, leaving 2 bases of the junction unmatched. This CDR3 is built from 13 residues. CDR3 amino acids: CASSGDRGQPQHF. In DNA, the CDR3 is TGTGCCAGCTCCGGGGACAGGGGGCAGCCCCAGCATTTT.

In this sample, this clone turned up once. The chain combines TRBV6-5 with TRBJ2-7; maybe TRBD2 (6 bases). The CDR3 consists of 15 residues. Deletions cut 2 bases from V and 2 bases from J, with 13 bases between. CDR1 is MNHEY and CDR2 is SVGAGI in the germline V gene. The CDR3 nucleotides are TGTGCCAGCAGTTACGCGGGGCTAGGGGCCTACGAGCAGTACTTC. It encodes CASSYAGLGAYEQYF.

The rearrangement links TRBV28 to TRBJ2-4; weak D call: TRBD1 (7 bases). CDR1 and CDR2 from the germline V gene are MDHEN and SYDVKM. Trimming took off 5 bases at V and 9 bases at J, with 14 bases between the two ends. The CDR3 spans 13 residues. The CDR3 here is CASSIFRGAIQYF. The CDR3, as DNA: TGTGCCAGCAGTATTTTCAGGGGGGCCATTCAGTACTTC.

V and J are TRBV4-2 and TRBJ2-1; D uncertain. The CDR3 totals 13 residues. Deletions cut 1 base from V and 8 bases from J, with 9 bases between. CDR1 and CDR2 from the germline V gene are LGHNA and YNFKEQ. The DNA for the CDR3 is TGTGCCAGCAGCCAAGCCAGCTTCGATGAGCAGTTCTTC. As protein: CASSQASFDEQFF.

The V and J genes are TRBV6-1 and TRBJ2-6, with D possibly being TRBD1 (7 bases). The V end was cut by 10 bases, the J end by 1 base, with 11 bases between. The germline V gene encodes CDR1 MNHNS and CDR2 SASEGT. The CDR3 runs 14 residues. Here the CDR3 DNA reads TGTGCCACAGGGGGGTATTCTGGGGCCAACGTCCTGACTTTC. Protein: CATGGYSGANVLTF.

CDR3: CASSLALRSYEQYF. DNA of the CDR3: TGTGCCAGCAGCTTAGCCCTTCGATCCTACGAGCAGTACTTC. V usage is TRBV11-2 and J usage is TRBJ2-7; no clear D. The CDR3 runs 14 residues. Trimming stripped 1 base from V and 1 base from J, with 8 bases between. Germline CDR1 reads SGHAT; CDR2 reads FQNNGV.

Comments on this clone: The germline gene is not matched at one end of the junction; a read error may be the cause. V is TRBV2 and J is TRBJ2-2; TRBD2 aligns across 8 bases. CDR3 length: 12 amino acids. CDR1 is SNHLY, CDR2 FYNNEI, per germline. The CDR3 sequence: CASSDGAGGLFF. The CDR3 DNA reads TGTGCCAGCAGTGACGGGGCGGGGGGGCTGTTTTTT. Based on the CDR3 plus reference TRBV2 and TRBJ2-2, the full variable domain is EPEVTQTPSHQVTQMGQEVILRCVPISNHLYFYWYRQILGQKVEFLVSFYNNEISEKSEIFDDQFSVERPDGSNFTLKIRSTKLEDSAMYFCASSDGAGGLFFGEGSRLTVL.

Written as DNA, the CDR3 is TGTGCCAGCAGCAAGGCGGGAGATGGGACCGGGGAGCTGTTTTTT. Translated, it gives CASSKAGDGTGELFF. This rearrangement joins TRBV9 to TRBJ2-2; 7 bases are a match to TRBD2. The V gene end was trimmed by 4 bases and the J gene end by 5 bases; junction bases not matched to a gene: 8. The CDR3 consists of 15 residues. Germline loops: CDR1 SGDLS, CDR2 YYNGEE.

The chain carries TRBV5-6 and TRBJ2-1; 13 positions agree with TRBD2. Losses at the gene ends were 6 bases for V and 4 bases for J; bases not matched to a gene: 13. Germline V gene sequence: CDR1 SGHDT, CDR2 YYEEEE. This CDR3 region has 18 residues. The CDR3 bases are TGTGCCAGCACAACAGGACTAGCGGGAGAGGGTCCTTACAATGAGCAGTTCTTC. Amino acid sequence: CASTTGLAGEGPYNEQFF.

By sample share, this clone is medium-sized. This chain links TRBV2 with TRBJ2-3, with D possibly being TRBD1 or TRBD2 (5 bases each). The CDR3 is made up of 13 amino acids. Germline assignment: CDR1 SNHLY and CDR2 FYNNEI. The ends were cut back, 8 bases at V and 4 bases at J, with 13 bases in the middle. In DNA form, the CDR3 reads TGTGCCAGCGAAGATGGGACGGCAGATACGCAGTATTTT. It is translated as CASEDGTADTQYF.

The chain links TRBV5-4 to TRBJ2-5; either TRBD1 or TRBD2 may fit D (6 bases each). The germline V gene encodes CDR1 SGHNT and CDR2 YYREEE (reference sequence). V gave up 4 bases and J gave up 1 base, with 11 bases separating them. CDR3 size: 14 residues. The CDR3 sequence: CASSLSGAQETQYF. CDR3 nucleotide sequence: TGTGCCAGCAGCCTATCGGGGGCCCAAGAGACCCAGTACTTC.

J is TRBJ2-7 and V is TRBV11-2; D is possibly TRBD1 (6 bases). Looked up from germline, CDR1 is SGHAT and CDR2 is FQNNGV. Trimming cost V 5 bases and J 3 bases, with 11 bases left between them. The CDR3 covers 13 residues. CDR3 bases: TGTGCCAGCAGCACAGGGTGGCGCTACGAGCAGTACTTC. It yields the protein CASSTGWRYEQYF.

In DNA, the CDR3 is TGCGCCAGCAGCTTGGAGTCTAACTCCTACAATGAGCAGTTCTTC. Translation gives CASSLESNSYNEQFF. The genes are TRBV5-1 and TRBJ2-1, with no clear D. Trimming took off 0 bases at V and 0 bases at J, with 7 bases between the two ends. Germline assignment: CDR1 SGHRS and CDR2 YFSETQ. The CDR3 runs 15 residues.

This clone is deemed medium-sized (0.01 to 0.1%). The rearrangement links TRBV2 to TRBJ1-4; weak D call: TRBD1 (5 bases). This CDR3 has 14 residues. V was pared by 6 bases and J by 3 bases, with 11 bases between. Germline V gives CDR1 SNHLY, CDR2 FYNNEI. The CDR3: CASSDSFSNEKLFF. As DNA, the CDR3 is TGTGCCAGCAGCGACAGCTTCTCTAATGAAAAACTGTTTTTT.

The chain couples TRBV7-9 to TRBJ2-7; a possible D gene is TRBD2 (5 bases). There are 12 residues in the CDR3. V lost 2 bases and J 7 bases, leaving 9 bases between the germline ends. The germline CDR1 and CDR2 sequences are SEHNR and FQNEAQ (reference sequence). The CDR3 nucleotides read TGTGCCAGCAGCTTACCCAGAGGGGAGCAGTACTTC. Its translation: CASSLPRGEQYF.

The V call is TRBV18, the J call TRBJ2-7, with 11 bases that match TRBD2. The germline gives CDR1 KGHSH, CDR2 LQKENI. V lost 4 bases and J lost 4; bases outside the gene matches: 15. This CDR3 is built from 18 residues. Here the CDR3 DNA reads TGTGCCAGCTCACAAGGACTAGCGGGTGGGGCAGTTCCTTACGAGCAGTACTTC. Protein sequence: CASSQGLAGGAVPYEQYF.

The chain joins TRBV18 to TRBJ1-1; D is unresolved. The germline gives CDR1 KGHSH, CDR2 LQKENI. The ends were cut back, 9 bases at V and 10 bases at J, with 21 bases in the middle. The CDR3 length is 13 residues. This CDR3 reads CASRTALPEGAFF. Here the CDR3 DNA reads TGTGCCAGTCGCACAGCTCTACCTGAGGGAGCTTTCTTT.

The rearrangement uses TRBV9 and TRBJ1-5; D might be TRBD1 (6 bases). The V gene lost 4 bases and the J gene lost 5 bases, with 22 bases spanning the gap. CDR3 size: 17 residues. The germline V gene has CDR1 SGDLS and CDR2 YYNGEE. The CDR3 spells CASSPRGGIAPYQPQHF. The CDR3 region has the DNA TGTGCCAGCAGCCCCCGAGGGGGGATAGCTCCATATCAGCCCCAGCATTTT. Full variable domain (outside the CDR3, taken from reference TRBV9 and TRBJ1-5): DSGVTQTPKHLITATGQRVTLRCSPRSGDLSVYWYQQSLDQGLQFLIQYYNGEERAKGNILERFSAQQFPDLHSELNLSSLELGDSALYFCASSPRGGIAPYQPQHFGDGTRLSIL.

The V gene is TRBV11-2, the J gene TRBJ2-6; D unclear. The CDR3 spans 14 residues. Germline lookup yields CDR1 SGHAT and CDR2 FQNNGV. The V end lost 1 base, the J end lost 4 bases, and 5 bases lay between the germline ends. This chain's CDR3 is CASSLVQGANVLTF. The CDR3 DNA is TGTGCCAGCAGCTTAGTGCAGGGGGCCAACGTCCTGACTTTC. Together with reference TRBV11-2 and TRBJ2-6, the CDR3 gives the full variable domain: EAGVAQSPRYKIIEKRQSVAFWCNPISGHATLYWYQQILGQGPKLLIQFQNNGVVDDSQLPKDRFSAERLKGVDSTLKIQPAKLEDSAVYLCASSLVQGANVLTFGAGSRLTVL.

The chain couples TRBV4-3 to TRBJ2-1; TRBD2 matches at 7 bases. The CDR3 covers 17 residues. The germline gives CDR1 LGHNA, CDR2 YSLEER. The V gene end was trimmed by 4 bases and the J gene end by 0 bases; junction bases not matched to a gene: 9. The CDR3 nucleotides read TGCGCCAGCAGCCCAACCTTTTCGGGAGGCTCCTACAATGAGCAGTTCTTC. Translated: CASSPTFSGGSYNEQFF.

The CDR3 is CASNRGQSNTEAFF. Here the CDR3 DNA reads TGTGCCAGCAACCGGGGGCAGTCGAACACTGAAGCTTTCTTT. The chain combines TRBV6-5 with TRBJ1-1, with D possibly being TRBD1 (6 bases). Trimming stripped 7 bases from V and 1 base from J, with 13 bases between. The CDR3 runs 14 residues. The germline gives CDR1 MNHEY, CDR2 SVGAGI.

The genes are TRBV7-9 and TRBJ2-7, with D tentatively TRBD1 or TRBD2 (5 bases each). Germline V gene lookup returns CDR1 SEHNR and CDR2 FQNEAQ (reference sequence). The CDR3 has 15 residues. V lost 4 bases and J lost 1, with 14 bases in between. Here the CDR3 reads CASSSYRDGSYEQYF. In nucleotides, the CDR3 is TGTGCCAGCAGCTCTTACCGGGACGGTTCCTACGAGCAGTACTTC.

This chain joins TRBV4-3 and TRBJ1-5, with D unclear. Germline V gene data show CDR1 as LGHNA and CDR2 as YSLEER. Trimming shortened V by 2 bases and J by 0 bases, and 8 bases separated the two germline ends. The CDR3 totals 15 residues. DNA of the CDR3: TGCGCCAGCAGCCAAAGATTGGATAGCAATCAGCCCCAGCATTTT. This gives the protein CASSQRLDSNQPQHF.

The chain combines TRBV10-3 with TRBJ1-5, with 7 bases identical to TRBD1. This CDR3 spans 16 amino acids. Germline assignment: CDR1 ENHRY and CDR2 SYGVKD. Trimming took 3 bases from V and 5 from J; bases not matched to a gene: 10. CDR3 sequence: CAISDLDRVSDQPQHF. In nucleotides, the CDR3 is TGTGCCATCAGTGACCTCGACAGGGTATCCGATCAGCCCCAGCATTTT.

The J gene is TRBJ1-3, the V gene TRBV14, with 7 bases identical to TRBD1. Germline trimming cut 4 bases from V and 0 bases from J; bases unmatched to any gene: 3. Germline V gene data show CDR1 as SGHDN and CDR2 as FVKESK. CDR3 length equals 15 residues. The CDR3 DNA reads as TGTGCCAGCAGCCGGGGGGACAGCTCTGGAAACACCATATATTTT. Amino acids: CASSRGDSSGNTIYF.

CDR3 nucleotides: TGTGCCAGCAGTCCTAGAGCGGGAGTTGATGAGCAGTTCTTC. It is translated as CASSPRAGVDEQFF. The rearrangement joins TRBV28 to TRBJ2-1, with 8 bases that match TRBD2. There are 14 residues in the CDR3. The J segment lost 8 bases and the V segment lost 5 bases, leaving 8 bases of the junction unmatched. Germline CDR1 reads MDHEN; CDR2 reads SYDVKM.